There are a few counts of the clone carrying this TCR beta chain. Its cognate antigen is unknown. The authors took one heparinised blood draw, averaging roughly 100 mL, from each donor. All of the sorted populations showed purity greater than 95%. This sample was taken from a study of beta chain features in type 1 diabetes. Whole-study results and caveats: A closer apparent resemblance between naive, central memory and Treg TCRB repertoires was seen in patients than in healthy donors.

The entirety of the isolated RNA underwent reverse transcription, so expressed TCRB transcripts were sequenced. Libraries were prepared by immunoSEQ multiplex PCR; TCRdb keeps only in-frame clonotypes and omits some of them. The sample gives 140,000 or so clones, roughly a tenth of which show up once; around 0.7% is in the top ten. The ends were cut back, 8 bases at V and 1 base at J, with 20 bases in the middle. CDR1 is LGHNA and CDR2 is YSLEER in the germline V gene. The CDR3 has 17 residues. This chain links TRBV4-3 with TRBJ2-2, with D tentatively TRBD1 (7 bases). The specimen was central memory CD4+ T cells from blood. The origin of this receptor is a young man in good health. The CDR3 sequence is CASRRGLGGLNTGELFF. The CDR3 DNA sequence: TGCGCCAGCCGCCGGGGGTTAGGGGGCCTGAACACCGGGGAGCTGTTTTTT.